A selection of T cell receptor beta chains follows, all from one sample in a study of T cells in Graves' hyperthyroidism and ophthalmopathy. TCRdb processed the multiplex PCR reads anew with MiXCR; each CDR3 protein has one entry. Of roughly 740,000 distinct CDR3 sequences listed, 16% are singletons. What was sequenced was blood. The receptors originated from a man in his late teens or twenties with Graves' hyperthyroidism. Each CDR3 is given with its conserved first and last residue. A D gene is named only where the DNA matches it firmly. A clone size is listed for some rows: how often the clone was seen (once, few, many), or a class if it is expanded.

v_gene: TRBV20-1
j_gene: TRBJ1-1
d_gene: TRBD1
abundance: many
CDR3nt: TGCAGTGCTAGATCTTCAGGACAGGGGGGCACTGAAGCTTTCTTT
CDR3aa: CSARSSGQGGTEAFF

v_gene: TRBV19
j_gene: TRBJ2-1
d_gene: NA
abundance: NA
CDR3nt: TGTGCCAGTAGTTGGGACGGAAAAACCTACAATGAGCAGTTCTTC
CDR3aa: CASSWDGKTYNEQFF

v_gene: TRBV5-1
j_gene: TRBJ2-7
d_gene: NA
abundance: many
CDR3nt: TGCGCCAGCAGCTACCGGGACGAACCTTCATACGAGCAGTACTTC
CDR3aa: CASSYRDEPSYEQYF

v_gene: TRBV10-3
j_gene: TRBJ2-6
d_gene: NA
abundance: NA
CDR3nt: TGTGCCATCGGTGGAGATTTTAGCTCTGGGGCCAACGTCCTGACTTTC
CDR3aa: CAIGGDFSSGANVLTF

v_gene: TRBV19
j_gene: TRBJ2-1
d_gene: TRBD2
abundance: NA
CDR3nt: TGTGCCAGTAGTACGCGGGAGTCTGATGAGCAGTTCTTC
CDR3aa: CASSTRESDEQFF

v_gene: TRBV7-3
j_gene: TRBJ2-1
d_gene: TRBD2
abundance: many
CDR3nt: TGTGCCAGCAGCACCGGGACTAGCGGGGAAGGGGAGCAGTTCTTC
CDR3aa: CASSTGTSGEGEQFF

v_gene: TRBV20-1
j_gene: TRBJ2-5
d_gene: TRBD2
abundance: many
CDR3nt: TGCAGTGCTAGACCGGGACTAGCGGGAGGGATGTACCAAGAGACCCAGTACTTC
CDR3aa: CSARPGLAGGMYQETQYF

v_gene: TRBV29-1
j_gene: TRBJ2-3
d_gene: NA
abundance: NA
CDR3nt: TGCAGCGTCCAATGGGCCACAGATACGCAGTATTTT
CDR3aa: CSVQWATDTQYF

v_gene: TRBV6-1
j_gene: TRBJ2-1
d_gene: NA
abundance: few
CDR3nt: TGTGCCAGCACGGGCCCTAACTCATACAATGAGCAGTTCTTC
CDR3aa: CASTGPNSYNEQFF

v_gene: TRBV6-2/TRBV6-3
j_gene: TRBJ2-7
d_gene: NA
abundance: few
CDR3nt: TGTGCCAGCAGTGGTAGTATTTTCTACGAGCAGTACTTC
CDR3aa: CASSGSIFYEQYF

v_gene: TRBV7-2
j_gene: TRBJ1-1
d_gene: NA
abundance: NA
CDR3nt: TGTGCCAGCAGCCCTCCGGGACCCGACTCTGAAGCTTTCTTT
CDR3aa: CASSPPGPDSEAFF

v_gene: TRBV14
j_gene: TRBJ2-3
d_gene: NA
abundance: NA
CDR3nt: TGTGCCAGCAGCCGGAGGGGATTCTTACGGAGCACAGATACGCAGTATTTT
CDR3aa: CASSRRGFLRSTDTQYF

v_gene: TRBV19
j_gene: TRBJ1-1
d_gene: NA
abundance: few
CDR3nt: TGTGCCAGTACCCCCCAGATGAACACTGAAGCTTTCTTT
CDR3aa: CASTPQMNTEAFF

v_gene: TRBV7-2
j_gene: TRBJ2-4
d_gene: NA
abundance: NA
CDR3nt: TGTGCCAGCAGCTCCCCCCGGGACATGGCCAAAAACATTCAGTGCTTC
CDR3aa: CASSSPRDMAKNIQCF

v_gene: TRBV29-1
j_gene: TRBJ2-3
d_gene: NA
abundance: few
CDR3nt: TGCAGCGCCCAAGGACACTCGGGTAGCACAGATACGCAGTATTTT
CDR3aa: CSAQGHSGSTDTQYF

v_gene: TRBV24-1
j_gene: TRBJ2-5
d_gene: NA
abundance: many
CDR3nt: TGTGCCACCCGGGCGTGGTACCAAGAGACCCAGTACTTC
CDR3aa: CATRAWYQETQYF

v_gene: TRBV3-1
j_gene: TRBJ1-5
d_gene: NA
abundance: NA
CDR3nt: TGTGCCAGCAGCCTACGGGGGGACAATCAGCCCCAGCATTTT
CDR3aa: CASSLRGDNQPQHF